This entry describes one T cell receptor beta chain. The data are from a study of T cell responses to AZD1222 COVID-19 vaccine. The V gene's germline CDR1 is KGHSH and CDR2 LQKENI. V lost 6 bases, J lost 0 bases, and 21 bases lay in between. This CDR3 contains 18 residues. Assay used: immunoSEQ multiplex PCR; TCRdb lists only in-frame clones, some missing. The sample gives approximately 140,000 clones, 89% of which show up once; 2.5% to 3.5% is in the top ten. The material was peripheral blood, obtained on day 0 of AZD1222 vaccination. The clonotype comes from an adult in good health. The rearrangement uses TRBV18 and TRBJ2-4; no reliable D call. The DNA for the CDR3 is TGTGCCAGCTCCCACAGTGGTTCACAGCCCCAAGCCAAAAACATTCAGTACTTC. As protein: CASSHSGSQPQAKNIQYF.